These 7 T cell receptor beta chains came from one sample sequenced in a study of T cell repertoires in cytomegalovirus infection. TCRdb reprocessed the reads via MiXCR and lists one record per CDR3 protein. The sample includes about 250,000 distinct CDR3 sequences, more than 9% seen only once; the top ten take 1.5% to 2%. The material sequenced was PBMCs. The receptors come from a human donor in good health (CMV status not recorded). Some clones in this sample may be carry-over from other donors' samples.

This clonotype was recorded a few times. This chain links TRBV9 with TRBJ1-2; 8 bases are shared with TRBD1. V was pared by 3 bases and J by 1 base, with 5 bases of the junction left unmatched. Germline values: CDR1 SGDLS, CDR2 YYNGEE. This CDR3 is built from 15 residues. The CDR3 DNA follows: TGTGCCAGCAGCGCTGGGACAGGAGGTAACTATGGCTACACCTTC. Translation: CASSAGTGGNYGYTF.

This clonotype was recorded at least ten times. The V and J genes are TRBV28 and TRBJ2-3; TRBD2 might be the D (5 bases). V was trimmed by 11 bases and J by 2 bases, leaving 17 bases between them. The CDR3 is made up of 14 amino acids. The germline V gene encodes CDR1 MDHEN and CDR2 SYDVKM. CDR3: CACCIRDLTDTQYF. In DNA form, the CDR3 reads TGTGCCTGCTGCATCCGGGATCTCACAGATACGCAGTATTTT.

In regard to this clonotype: The junction does not match germline at one end; this may be a read error. This rearrangement joins TRBV20-1 to TRBJ2-5, with D possibly matching TRBD2 (5 bases). This CDR3 is built from 13 residues. Germline V gives CDR1 DFQATT, CDR2 SNEGSKA (reference sequence). The CDR3 spells CSARGLIQETQYF. DNA for the CDR3: TGCAGTGCCAGAGGACTTATCCAAGAGACCCAGTACTTC.

This clonotype occurred a few times. The chain links TRBV20-1 to TRBJ2-3; 9 bases agree with TRBD2. In germline, CDR1 is DFQATT, CDR2 SNEGSKA (reference sequence). The length of the CDR3 is 14 residues. V lost 6 bases to trimming and J lost 4 bases; unmatched junction nucleotides: 8. This chain's CDR3 is CSARRSGSPDTQYF. CDR3 coding DNA: TGCAGTGCGAGACGTAGCGGGAGTCCAGATACGCAGTATTTT.

This clonotype was found many times. J is TRBJ2-7 and V is TRBV28; 7 positions agree with TRBD2. CDR1 is MDHEN and CDR2 is SYDVKM in the germline V gene. The V and J ends lost 2 bases and 0 bases, in that order; junction bases with no gene match: 4. CDR3 length: 15 amino acids. In DNA, the CDR3 is TGTGCCAGCAGTTTAGGGGGGGGATACTCCTACGAGCAGTACTTC. As protein: CASSLGGGYSYEQYF.

The rearrangement links TRBV7-2 to TRBJ1-5; weak D call: TRBD1 (6 bases). The CDR3 sequence is 15 residues long. Germline V gene sequence: CDR1 SGHTA, CDR2 FQGNSA. V lost 5 bases to trimming and J lost 5 bases, with 16 bases between them. CDR3 in amino acids: CASSPRAGADQPQHF. The DNA for the CDR3 is TGTGCCAGCAGCCCCCGGGCAGGGGCGGATCAGCCCCAGCATTTT.

This clonotype was detected only a few times. The V and J genes are TRBV29-1 and TRBJ2-2; weak D call: TRBD1 (6 bases). In germline, CDR1 is SQVTM, CDR2 ANQGSEA. The length of the CDR3 is 16 residues. The V end was cut by 4 bases, the J end by 0 bases, with 15 bases between. CDR3 in amino acids: CSVVVQGNSNTGELFF. CDR3 nucleotide sequence: TGCAGCGTTGTTGTGCAGGGGAATTCGAACACCGGGGAGCTGTTTTTT.